This TCR beta chain stems from a study of response to subunit inactivated influenza vaccine. General study points: The authors suggested that few new T cells are recruited per seasonal influenza vaccination.

The CDR3 spans 15 residues. Trimming stripped 0 bases from V and 4 bases from J, with 9 bases between. CDR1 is LNHNV, CDR2 YYDKDF, per germline (reference sequence). In TCRdb, the RT-PCR reads were re-called with MiXCR into one record per CDR3 protein. The data show fewer than 650,000 distinct CDR3 sequences, roughly 13% seen once. Note on this clonotype: Its antigen is currently unknown.

This sample comprised PBMCs from blood, obtained more than 35 days after vaccination. This chain uses TRBV15 with TRBJ1-4; no clear D gene. The clonotype comes from a man between 50 and 59 years old who received an inactivated influenza vaccine. CDR3 sequence (DNA): TGTGCCACCAGCAGAGATATCACACATAATGAAAAACTGTTTTTT. Its translation: CATSRDITHNEKLFF.